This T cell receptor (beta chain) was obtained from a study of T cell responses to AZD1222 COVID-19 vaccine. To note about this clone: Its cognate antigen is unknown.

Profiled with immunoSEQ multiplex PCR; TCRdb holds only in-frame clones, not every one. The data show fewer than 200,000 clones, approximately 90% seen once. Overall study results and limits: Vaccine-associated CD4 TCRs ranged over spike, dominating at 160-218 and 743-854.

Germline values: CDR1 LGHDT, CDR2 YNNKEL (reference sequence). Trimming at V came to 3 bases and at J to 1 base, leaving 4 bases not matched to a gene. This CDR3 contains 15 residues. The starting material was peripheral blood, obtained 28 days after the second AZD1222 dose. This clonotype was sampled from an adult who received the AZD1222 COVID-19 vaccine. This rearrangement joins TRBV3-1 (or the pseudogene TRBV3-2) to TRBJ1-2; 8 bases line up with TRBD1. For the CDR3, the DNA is TGTGCCAGCAGCCACAGGACAGGGCTTAACTATGGCTACACCTTC. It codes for CASSHRTGLNYGYTF.